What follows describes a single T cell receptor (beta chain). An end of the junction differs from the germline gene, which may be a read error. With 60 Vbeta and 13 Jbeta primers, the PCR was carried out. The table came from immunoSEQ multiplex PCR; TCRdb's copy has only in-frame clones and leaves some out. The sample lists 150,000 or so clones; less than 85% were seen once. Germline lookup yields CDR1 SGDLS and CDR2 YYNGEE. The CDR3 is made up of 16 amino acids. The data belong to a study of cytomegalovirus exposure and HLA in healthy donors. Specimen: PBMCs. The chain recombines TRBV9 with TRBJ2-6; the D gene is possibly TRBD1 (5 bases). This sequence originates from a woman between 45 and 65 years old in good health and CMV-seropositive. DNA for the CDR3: TGTGCCAGCAGCGCCTGGACAATCTCTGGGACCAACGTCCTGACTTTC. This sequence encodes CASSAWTISGTNVLTF. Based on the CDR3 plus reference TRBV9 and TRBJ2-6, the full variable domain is DSGVTQTPKHLITATGQRVTLRCSPRSGDLSVYWYQQSLDQGLQFLIQYYNGEERAKGNILERFSAQQFPDLHSELNLSSLELGDSALYFCASSAWTISGTNVLTFGAGSRLTVL.